These T cell receptor beta chains were read from a single sample in a study of shared clonotypes between healthy human individuals. Sequencing used immunoSEQ multiplex PCR; TCRdb keeps in-frame clones, though not all of them. The sample consists of about 480,000 clones, over 60% of them appearing once. Source material: PBMCs. Receptors originate from a middle-aged woman in good health. Some clones in this sample may be carry-over from other donors' samples. Both conserved end residues are part of each CDR3. The order of the fields is clone size, J gene, D gene, V gene, CDR3 protein, CDR3 DNA. A D gene is named only where the DNA matches it firmly. A clone size is listed for some rows: how often the clone was seen (once, few, many), or a class if it is expanded.

NA,TRBJ1-2,TRBD1,TRBV7-8,CASSPGTDSYGYTF,TGTGCCAGCAGCCCCGGGACAGACTCATATGGCTACACCTTC
once,TRBJ2-7,TRBD1,TRBV2,CASRYGTGSDEQYF,TGTGCCAGCAGGTACGGGACAGGGTCCGACGAGCAGTACTTC
NA,TRBJ2-7,TRBD1,TRBV11-2,CASSDLQGAYEQYF,TGTGCCAGCAGCGACTTACAGGGGGCGTACGAGCAGTACTTC
once,TRBJ2-1,NA,TRBV11-2,CASSLVPRGNEQFF,TGTGCCAGCAGCTTAGTCCCCCGGGGTAATGAGCAGTTCTTC
NA,TRBJ2-1,TRBD2,TRBV9,CASSVASGRASNEQFF,TGTGCCAGCAGCGTAGCAAGCGGGAGGGCCTCCAATGAGCAGTTCTTC
NA,TRBJ1-1,NA,TRBV5-4,CASSAGVNTEAFF,TGTGCCAGCAGCGCAGGGGTGAACACTGAAGCTTTCTTT
NA,TRBJ1-5,TRBD1,TRBV18,CASSQGQGLDQPQHF,TGTGCCAGCTCACAAGGACAGGGCCTCGATCAGCCCCAGCATTTT
NA,TRBJ2-3,NA,TRBV27,CASSPGLLTDTQYF,TGTGCCAGCAGCCCGGGACTTTTAACAGATACGCAGTATTTT
NA,TRBJ1-4,NA,TRBV20-1,CSARDKEKLFF,TGCAGTGCTAGGGACAAGGAAAAACTGTTTTTT
NA,TRBJ2-7,TRBD1,TRBV7-8,CASSPLGQDLSYEQYF,TGTGCCAGCAGCCCCCTGGGACAGGATCTCTCCTACGAGCAGTACTTC
NA,TRBJ1-5,TRBD1,TRBV4-1,CASSSQGVGQPQHF,TGCGCCAGCAGCTCACAGGGGGTCGGTCAGCCCCAGCATTTT
NA,TRBJ2-1,NA,TRBV7-8,CASSLLVIGGEQFF,TGTGCCAGCAGCTTATTAGTAATCGGAGGCGAGCAGTTCTTC
once,TRBJ2-4,NA,TRBV11-2,CASSSGPKNIQYF,TGTGCCAGCAGTTCAGGGCCCAAAAACATTCAGTACTTC
NA,TRBJ2-5,NA,TRBV2,CASREGQIQETQYF,TGTGCCAGCAGGGAGGGACAAATCCAAGAGACCCAGTACTTC
many,TRBJ1-1,TRBD1,TRBV10-3,CAISQDREGSEAFF,TGTGCCATCAGCCAGGACAGGGAGGGTTCTGAAGCTTTCTTT
NA,TRBJ2-3,NA,TRBV4-1,CASKKQGTDTQYF,TGCGCCAGCAAGAAGCAGGGAACAGATACGCAGTATTTT
NA,TRBJ2-1,NA,TRBV5-1,CASSLERPGIEQFF,TGCGCCAGCAGCTTGGAGCGGCCTGGCATAGAGCAGTTCTTC
NA,TRBJ2-3,NA,TRBV19,CASSMEITADTQYF,TGTGCCAGTAGTATGGAAATCACTGCAGATACGCAGTATTTT
few,TRBJ2-1,NA,TRBV10-3,CAISTGAASFDEQFF,TGTGCCATCAGTACGGGGGCGGCTAGTTTTGATGAGCAGTTCTTC
NA,TRBJ1-5,NA,TRBV7-3,CASSPRAYSNQPQHF,TGTGCCAGCAGCCCACGGGCCTATAGCAATCAGCCCCAGCATTTT
NA,TRBJ2-1,NA,TRBV10-3,CAISVNDAEQFF,TGTGCCATCAGTGTCAACGATGCGGAGCAGTTCTTC
NA,TRBJ2-3,TRBD2,TRBV2,CASNGLAGDTQYF,TGTGCCAGCAATGGTCTAGCGGGAGATACGCAGTATTTT
NA,TRBJ1-1,NA,TRBV27,CASRTLSAGNTEAFF,TGTGCCAGCAGAACACTTTCTGCAGGAAACACTGAAGCTTTCTTT
NA,TRBJ2-7,TRBD2,TRBV5-1,CASSLQAGVVYEQYF,TGCGCCAGCAGCCTACAAGCGGGAGTTGTCTACGAGCAGTACTTC
NA,TRBJ2-7,TRBD2,TRBV5-1,CASNSGSLSHEQYF,TGCGCCAGCAATAGCGGGAGTCTCTCCCACGAGCAGTACTTC
NA,TRBJ2-1,NA,TRBV11-2,CASSLEIPNEQFF,TGTGCCAGCAGCTTAGAGATCCCCAATGAGCAGTTCTTC
NA,TRBJ1-2,NA,TRBV11-2,CASSLGGPIYGYTF,TGTGCCAGCAGCTTAGGTGGTCCGATCTATGGCTACACCTTC
NA,TRBJ2-7,TRBD2,TRBV7-2,CASSFVSGSSYEQYF,TGTGCCAGCAGCTTTGTCAGCGGGAGCTCCTACGAGCAGTACTTC
NA,TRBJ2-6,TRBD2,TRBV2,CASSAGTSGSHPRSGANVLTF,TGTGCCAGCAGCGCCGGGACTAGCGGGAGCCATCCTCGCTCTGGGGCCAACGTCCTGACTTTC
few,TRBJ2-2,TRBD1,TRBV7-9,CASSLGQSTGELFF,TGTGCCAGCAGCTTGGGACAGTCCACCGGGGAGCTGTTTTTT
NA,TRBJ2-3,TRBD2,TRBV7-9,CASSLGLATGISDTQYF,TGTGCCAGCAGCTTAGGACTAGCGACGGGGATATCCGATACGCAGTATTTT
NA,TRBJ2-1,TRBD1,TRBV7-9,CASSAWGQGGNEQFF,TGTGCCAGCAGTGCGTGGGGACAGGGAGGTAATGAGCAGTTCTTC
NA,TRBJ1-2,NA,TRBV30,CAWTSWADGYTF,TGTGCCTGGACCTCATGGGCAGATGGCTACACCTTC
NA,TRBJ2-3,NA,TRBV5-4,CASSSAGSTDTQYF,TGTGCCAGCAGCTCGGCGGGATCCACAGATACGCAGTATTTT
NA,TRBJ2-1,TRBD2,TRBV12-5,CASGLVPPPRTRSYNEQFF,TGTGCTAGTGGTTTGGTGCCCCCCCCTCGGACTAGATCCTACAATGAGCAGTTCTTC
NA,TRBJ2-1,NA,TRBV6-5,CASSYSVFRENEQFF,TGTGCCAGCAGTTACTCTGTGTTCAGGGAGAATGAGCAGTTCTTC
NA,TRBJ2-3,NA,TRBV7-2,CASRYGQLFTDTQYF,TGTGCCAGCAGATACGGACAGCTATTCACAGATACGCAGTATTTT
few,TRBJ2-1,NA,TRBV11-2,CASSLGTRSNEQFF,TGTGCCAGCAGCTTAGGTACTAGGTCCAATGAGCAGTTCTTC
few,TRBJ2-2,NA,TRBV6-5,CASTPGDTHTGELFF,TGTGCCAGCACCCCGGGGGACACTCACACCGGGGAGCTGTTTTTT
NA,TRBJ2-7,TRBD2,TRBV27,CASSLRLAGGYEQYF,TGTGCCAGCAGTTTAAGACTAGCGGGAGGCTACGAGCAGTACTTC
NA,TRBJ2-5,NA,TRBV28,CASSSHPGGTETQYF,TGTGCCAGCAGTTCCCACCCAGGAGGGACGGAGACCCAGTACTTC
NA,TRBJ2-1,TRBD2,TRBV27,CACRRGSSGSPYNEQFF,TGTGCCTGCCGGCGGGGGTCTAGCGGGAGCCCCTACAATGAGCAGTTCTTC
NA,TRBJ2-7,TRBD2,TRBV4-2,CASRRGLATSSYEQYF,TGTGCCAGCAGGCGCGGACTAGCCACATCCTCCTACGAGCAGTACTTC
NA,TRBJ1-1,NA,TRBV18,CASSPRFDGGLSEAFF,TGTGCCAGCTCACCGAGATTCGACGGGGGTCTCTCTGAAGCTTTCTTT
NA,TRBJ2-3,TRBD2,TRBV19,CASSIAAGGSTDTQYF,TGTGCCAGTAGTATAGCAGCGGGAGGGAGCACAGATACGCAGTATTTT
few,TRBJ1-1,NA,TRBV18,CASSPQQQVNTEAFF,TGTGCCAGCTCCCCACAACAACAGGTGAACACTGAAGCTTTCTTT
NA,TRBJ1-3,NA,TRBV11-2,CASSRTFGNTIYF,TGTGCCAGCAGCCGGACCTTTGGAAACACCATATATTTT
NA,TRBJ2-3,NA,TRBV30,CAWSYLSTDTQYF,TGTGCCTGGAGCTACCTGAGCACAGATACGCAGTATTTT
NA,TRBJ2-3,NA,TRBV21-1,CASSRVLRIGTDTQYF,TGTGCCAGCAGCCGCGTCCTAAGAATCGGCACAGATACGCAGTATTTT
NA,TRBJ2-1,NA,TRBV16,CASSPHNEQFF,TGTGCCAGCAGTCCTCACAATGAGCAGTTCTTC
NA,TRBJ2-7,TRBD1,TRBV5-1,CASSPPGWDRAEQYF,TGCGCCAGCAGCCCCCCCGGCTGGGACAGGGCCGAGCAGTACTTC
NA,TRBJ1-5,TRBD1,TRBV5-1,CASSLTGTDDQPQHF,TGCGCCAGCAGCCTGACAGGGACAGACGATCAGCCCCAGCATTTT
NA,TRBJ2-3,NA,TRBV19,CASSPTVVSASTDTQYF,TGTGCCAGTAGCCCCACTGTTGTTTCGGCAAGCACAGATACGCAGTATTTT
few,TRBJ1-1,NA,TRBV27,CASSLAALTGQGNTEAFF,TGTGCCAGCAGTTTGGCCGCCCTCACCGGTCAGGGGAACACTGAAGCTTTCTTT
few,TRBJ2-5,TRBD2,TRBV5-1,CASRRTSGTGGETQYF,TGCGCCAGCCGTAGGACTAGCGGGACCGGGGGGGAGACCCAGTACTTC